Below, 20 T cell receptor beta chains from the same sample are listed, as sequenced in a study of CD8+ T cells in alopecia areata. The treatment is: oral pan-JAK inhibitor, 5-10 mg twice daily. TCR sequencing used cDNA made by reverse transcription of extracted RNA. The method was immunoSEQ multiplex PCR; TCRdb's version includes in-frame clones alone and lacks a portion of them. The table has some 240,000 clones, under 60% seen once. Sequenced material: CD4+ T cells sorted from blood, taken at week 4, from a patient treated with tofacitinib. The receptors here all came from a human donor with alopecia areata.

This clone was counted a few times. This chain links TRBV7-2 with TRBJ2-4; 10 nucleotides align to TRBD2. CDR1 and CDR2 (germline): SGHTA, FQGNSA. V lost 3 bases to trimming and J lost 4 bases; unmatched junction nucleotides: 6. CDR3 size: 16 residues. The CDR3 nucleotides are TGTGCCAGCAGCTTCCGGACTAGCGGCTATAAAAACATTCAGTACTTC. The encoded protein is CASSFRTSGYKNIQYF.

The rearrangement uses TRBV5-1 and TRBJ2-7; possible D gene TRBD2, 6 bases. The CDR3 loop spans 13 amino acids. The germline CDR1 and CDR2 sequences are SGHRS and YFSETQ. Trimming removed 4 bases from V and 2 bases from J, with 10 bases in between. DNA of the CDR3: TGCGCCAGCAGCCTGGGACTGACCTACGAGCAGTACTTC. Amino acids: CASSLGLTYEQYF.

The chain couples TRBV30 to TRBJ1-4, with D perhaps matching TRBD1 (5 bases). Germline assignment: CDR1 GTSNPN and CDR2 SVGIG (reference sequence). Trimming cost V 1 base and J 4 bases, with 7 bases left between them. This CDR3 is 13 amino acids long. CDR3 residues: CAWSGQFNEKLFF. As DNA, the CDR3 is TGTGCCTGGAGTGGACAGTTTAATGAAAAACTGTTTTTT.

There are a few counts of this clone. The chain couples TRBV6-6 to TRBJ1-1; D is undetermined. The CDR3 is made up of 14 amino acids. Deletions cut 5 bases from V and 0 bases from J, with 10 bases between. From germline, CDR1 is MNHNY and CDR2 SVGAGI (reference sequence). The CDR3 nucleotides read TGTGCCAGCAGTGGACGGATGATGAACACTGAAGCTTTCTTT. Translated, it gives CASSGRMMNTEAFF.

This chain uses TRBV29-1 with TRBJ2-1; 10 positions agree with TRBD1. The CDR3 is made up of 13 amino acids. Germline loops: CDR1 SQVTM, CDR2 ANQGSEA. Germline trimming cut 4 bases from V and 4 bases from J; bases unmatched to any gene: 1. The CDR3 bases are TGCAGCGTTGTGGGACAGGGGTACAATGAGCAGTTCTTC. Translating gives CSVVGQGYNEQFF.

This chain joins TRBV27 and TRBJ2-1, with 9 positions matching TRBD1. Germline trimming cut 6 bases from V and 9 bases from J; bases unmatched to any gene: 6. In germline, CDR1 is MNHEY, CDR2 SMNVEV (reference sequence). This CDR3 is 13 amino acids long. The CDR3 sequence: CASRTTGGGEQFF. The CDR3 DNA sequence: TGTGCCAGCAGAACTACAGGGGGCGGTGAGCAGTTCTTC.

V usage is TRBV9 and J usage is TRBJ2-3, with TRBD2 matching 10 bases. V lost 0 bases and J lost 6; bases outside the gene matches: 7. The CDR3 totals 16 residues. Per germline, CDR1 SGDLS and CDR2 YYNGEE. CDR3 loop: CASSVAIAGGSDTQYF. CDR3 nucleotides: TGTGCCAGCAGCGTAGCTATAGCGGGGGGTTCTGATACGCAGTATTTT.

V is TRBV7-2 and J is TRBJ1-6; 11 nucleotides line up with TRBD1. Looked up from germline, CDR1 is SGHTA and CDR2 is FQGNSA. The CDR3 runs to 16 residues. With 1 base clipped from V and 8 bases from J, the junction kept 4 bases outside the gene matches. The CDR3, as DNA: TGTGCCAGCAGCTTAGGCCGGACAGGGGGCTATTCACCCCTCCACTTT. Translated, it gives CASSLGRTGGYSPLHF.

With respect to this clone: Other DNA sequences in this sample translate to the same CDR3. The J gene is TRBJ2-7, the V gene TRBV25-1; D unresolved. The CDR3 is 12 residues long. In germline, CDR1 is MGHDK, CDR2 SYGVNS. V lost 4 bases and J 2 bases, leaving 6 bases between the germline ends. The CDR3 loop reads CASSGSPYEQYF. The CDR3, as DNA: TGTGCCAGCAGTGGATCCCCCTACGAGCAGTACTTC.

This chain links TRBV6-1 with TRBJ1-2; possible D gene TRBD1, 6 bases. Germline V CDR1 and CDR2: MNHNS, SASEGT. V lost 3 bases and J lost 2, with 7 bases in between. The CDR3 contains 13 residues. The CDR3 protein is CASSDTGNYGYTF. CDR3 DNA sequence: TGTGCCAGCAGTGATACAGGGAACTATGGCTACACCTTC.

This clone was observed a handful of times. CDR3: CSSRVGEKTEAFF. The CDR3 DNA reads as TGCAGCTCCCGGGTAGGGGAAAAGACTGAAGCTTTCTTT. The chain recombines TRBV29-1 with TRBJ1-1; D might be TRBD1 (5 bases). The V and J ends lost 8 bases and 5 bases respectively, with 18 bases between them. This CDR3 contains 13 residues. Germline V gene sequence: CDR1 SQVTM, CDR2 ANQGSEA.

The chain has TRBV6-5 and TRBJ2-7, with D possibly TRBD1 on 5 matching bases. There are 15 residues in the CDR3. Trimming took off 6 bases at V and 0 bases at J, with 15 bases between the two ends. Looked up from germline, CDR1 is MNHEY and CDR2 is SVGAGI. The CDR3 here is CASRETVRDSYEQYF. As DNA, the CDR3 is TGTGCCAGCAGAGAGACAGTCCGAGACTCCTACGAGCAGTACTTC.

This sequence joins TRBV25-1 and TRBJ1-1; perhaps TRBD1 as D (5 bases). CDR1 and CDR2 from the germline V gene are MGHDK and SYGVNS. Trimming cost V 8 bases and J 3 bases, with 13 bases left between them. This CDR3 has 13 residues. DNA of the CDR3: TGTGCCAGCGGCGTGGACAAAGACACTGAAGCTTTCTTT. Its translation is CASGVDKDTEAFF. The full variable domain, completed using reference TRBV25-1 and TRBJ1-1, is EADIYQTPRYLVIGTGKKITLECSQTMGHDKMYWYQQDPGMELHLIHYSYGVNSTEKGDLSSESTVSRIRTEHFPLTLESARPSHTSQYLCASGVDKDTEAFFGQGTRLTVV.

This clone turned up a few times. This chain connects TRBV18 to TRBJ1-1; no definite D call. Germline-derived CDR1 and CDR2 are KGHSH and LQKENI. The CDR3 covers 16 residues. Trimming pared 0 bases from V and 0 bases from J, leaving 11 bases between. CDR3 DNA sequence: TGTGCCAGCTCACCACCGGCTCTATCAATGAACACTGAAGCTTTCTTT. This sequence encodes CASSPPALSMNTEAFF.

V gene TRBV15 combines with J gene TRBJ1-1; 7 nucleotides agree with TRBD1. The trim removed 3 bases at V and 0 bases at J, leaving 16 bases unmatched. Germline V gives CDR1 LNHNV, CDR2 YYDKDF (reference sequence). This CDR3 is built from 19 residues. The CDR3 nucleotides read TGTGCCACCAGCAGGAGTAGGGGACAGAGACCCTCCATGAACACTGAAGCTTTCTTT. Its translation is CATSRSRGQRPSMNTEAFF.

The rearrangement joins TRBV18 to TRBJ2-1; D is unclear. Deletions cut 3 bases from V and 7 bases from J, with 16 bases between. Germline lookup yields CDR1 KGHSH and CDR2 LQKENI. This CDR3 region has 15 residues. The CDR3 is CASSPTLSGWNEQFF. DNA of the CDR3: TGTGCCAGCTCACCCACCCTGTCAGGCTGGAATGAGCAGTTCTTC.

The rearrangement links TRBV30 to TRBJ1-1; D might be TRBD1 (6 bases). The ends were cut back, 0 bases at V and 11 bases at J, with 16 bases in the middle. This CDR3 spans 13 amino acids. Germline CDR1 is GTSNPN and CDR2 is SVGIG (reference sequence). This CDR3 is CAWSVKAAGDAFF. In DNA, the CDR3 is TGTGCCTGGAGTGTAAAGGCTGCAGGGGATGCTTTCTTT.

The chain is built from TRBV5-1 and TRBJ2-1; no reliable D call. Germline V lookup: CDR1 SGHRS, CDR2 YFSETQ. V dropped 0 bases and J dropped 0 bases, with 7 bases sitting between them. The CDR3 has 15 amino acids. CDR3 loop: CASSLAQSSYNEQFF. CDR3 sequence (DNA): TGCGCCAGCAGCTTGGCTCAGAGCTCCTACAATGAGCAGTTCTTC.

This sequence joins TRBV29-1 and TRBJ1-3, with no clear D. Per the germline V gene, CDR1 is SQVTM and CDR2 is ANQGSEA. The CDR3 is 11 residues long. The ends were cut back, 7 bases at V and 8 bases at J, with 12 bases in the middle. The chain's CDR3 is CSATRMDTIYF. The CDR3 coding sequence is TGCAGCGCTACTCGGATGGACACCATATATTTT.

This clone was seen a few times. The rearrangement joins TRBV30 to TRBJ1-4; D gene ambiguous. CDR1 is GTSNPN and CDR2 is SVGIG in the germline V gene (reference sequence). The CDR3 has 15 residues. Trimming took off 1 base at V and 1 base at J, with 10 bases between the two ends. In nucleotides, the CDR3 is TGTGCCTGGAGTGGCGCGGGCCGAACTAATGAAAAACTGTTTTTT. Protein product: CAWSGAGRTNEKLFF.